The following is a T cell receptor beta chain sequence with its context. Its antigen remains unidentified. Within one base of it there is no much larger clone, and no base qualities were kept. These data belong to a study of T cell clones after liver transplantation (dated by TCRdb to between 2019 and 2020). At the level of the whole study: The samples were obtained from ITN030ST, a randomized trial that attempted immunosuppression withdrawal within 2 years after liver transplantation. Donor-reactive T cell clones were identified by TCRbeta sequencing following a pre-transplant mixed lymphocyte reaction and were subsequently tracked in post-transplant blood. Third party-reactive TCRbeta sequences from pre-transplant MLRs were also identified as an antigen-independent comparator for donor-reactive sequences. Three of the eight recipients were HCV-positive; the others were transplanted for non-autoimmune, non-viral indications. The subjects received no induction therapy and were kept on standard immunosuppression until randomization at 12-24 months post-transplant. Tolerance meant complete immunosuppression withdrawal for at least one year without liver enzymes rising beyond twice the upper limit of normal. Blood samples were taken pre-transplant, pre-randomization before withdrawal, and post-randomization after full withdrawal or failed withdrawal. Of the 8 liver transplant recipients making up the studied cohort, 3 were classified as tolerant and 5 as non-tolerant.

Thawed unstimulated PBMCs were stained for CD3, CD4 and CD8 and FACS-sorted into CD3+CD4+ and CD3+CD8+ populations. Randomization to immunosuppression withdrawal applied to every one of the 8 studied subjects. The Qiagen DNeasy Blood and Tissue Kit was used to isolate genomic DNA. Frozen genomic DNA underwent high-throughput TCRbeta CDR3 sequencing by immunoSEQ, including PCR amplification, mapping, bias correction and internal controls. From the authors' description of their analysis: Productive rearrangements were kept, and unique TCRbeta sequences were defined by CDR3 nucleotide sequence plus V and J gene. For classification of a sequence as donor-reactive, at least 5-fold expansion in CFSE-low cells relative to unstimulated pre-transplant cells and a frequency of at least 0.01% were required. Minimum frequency thresholds were set for each subject based on the unstimulated sample with the lowest template count, ensuring at least 90% detection power. Jensen-Shannon divergence between the top 1000 TCRbeta sequences after and before transplant was used to measure repertoire turnover. Changes in detection of donor-reactive sequences were assessed with two-sided Fisher's exact tests. TCRdb took this table from immuneACCESS and kept in-frame rearrangements with V and J called. Such tables lack part of the clones; where checked against another copy, unresolved V genes explain under half of the gap, and the rest is unexplained. V, J and clone size are those of that table, while D and trimming were read from the DNA. The sample includes under 60,000 clones, with 60% to 80% observed a single time. Around 8.9% of the sample belongs to the ten largest clones.

The germline V gene (reference sequence) provides CDR1 GTSNPN and CDR2 SVGIG. V has 3 bases trimmed and J has 6 bases trimmed; junction bases matching no gene number 7. The CDR3 runs 15 residues from the cysteine to the phenylalanine. Only the CDR3 part of the read is kept: 45 bases, read in frame from the first base. The full study reports these points: The conclusions were preliminary, being limited by small, heterogeneous patient numbers and by non-standardized post-transplant time points. Donor-reactive sequences declined more than third party-reactive ones, suggesting partial antigen-specific deletion unrelated to withdrawal success. Because no allograft tissue specimens were available, donor-reactive T cells may have migrated into the graft instead of being deleted. Low numbers of available donor cells limited the measurable donor-reactive repertoire in a couple of subjects. Circulating donor-reactive CD4 TCRbeta sequences fell significantly post-transplant in most of the 8 subjects, irrespective of tolerance or HCV status. When repertoire turnover was accounted for, significantly reduced detection of donor-reactive sequences was found in 7 of 8 subjects for CD4 and in 8 of 8 subjects for CD8.

The sequences come from CD4+ T cells from blood, collected at the 22-month timepoint. Recombination joined TRBV30 with TRBJ1-5, with 11 central nucleotides matching TRBD1. The clonotype was recovered from a human patient who received a liver transplant. After a transplant, some T cells may be the graft donor's own cells. The sequence in DNA is TGTGCCTGGAGGTCCGGGACAGGGGGTCGTCAGCCCCAGCATTTT. Its amino acids are CAWRSGTGGRQPQHF.